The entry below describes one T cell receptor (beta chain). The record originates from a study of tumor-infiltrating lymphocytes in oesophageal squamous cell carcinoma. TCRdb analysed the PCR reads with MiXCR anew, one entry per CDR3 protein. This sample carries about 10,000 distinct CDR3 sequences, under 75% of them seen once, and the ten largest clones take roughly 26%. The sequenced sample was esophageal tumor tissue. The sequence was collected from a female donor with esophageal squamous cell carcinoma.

CDR3: CASSLRWGNEQFF. The CDR3 DNA reads as TGCGCCAGCAGCCTAAGATGGGGCAATGAGCAGTTCTTC. The genes are TRBV4-3 and TRBJ2-7; D not resolved. The DNA end is a closer match to TRBJ2-1, so the J assignment may be wrong. The CDR3 is made up of 13 amino acids. Germline values: CDR1 LGHNA, CDR2 YSLEER.